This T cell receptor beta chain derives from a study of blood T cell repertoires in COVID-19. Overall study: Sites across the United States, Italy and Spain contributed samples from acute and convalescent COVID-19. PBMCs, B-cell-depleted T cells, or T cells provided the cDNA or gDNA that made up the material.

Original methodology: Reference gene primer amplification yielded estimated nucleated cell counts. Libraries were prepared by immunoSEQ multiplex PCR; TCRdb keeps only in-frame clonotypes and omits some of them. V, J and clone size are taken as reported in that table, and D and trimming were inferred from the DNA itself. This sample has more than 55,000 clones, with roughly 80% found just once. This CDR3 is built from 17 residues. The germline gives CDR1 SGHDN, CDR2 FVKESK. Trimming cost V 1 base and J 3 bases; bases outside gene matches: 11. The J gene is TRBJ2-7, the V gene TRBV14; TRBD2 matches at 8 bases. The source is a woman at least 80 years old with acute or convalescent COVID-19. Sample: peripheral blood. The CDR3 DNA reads TGTGCCAGCAGCCAAGTTCCCTGGCGGGGGGAAAACTACGAGCAGTACTTC. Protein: CASSQVPWRGENYEQYF.